Described below is a single T cell receptor (beta chain) sequence and its context. Its antigen remains unknown. TCRdb keeps only in-frame clones here, not all; method: immunoSEQ multiplex PCR. The sample holds 150,000 or so clones; 93% are singletons and the top ten take under 6.5%. This entry belongs to a study of T cell responses to AZD1222 COVID-19 vaccine. Whole-study results and caveats: Clonal diversity may have been underestimated in mostly white British donors.

This CDR3 spans 13 amino acids. Germline CDR1 reads MNHEY; CDR2 reads SVGAGI. V gave up 6 bases and J gave up 12 bases; unmatched junction bases: 7. The V call is TRBV6-5, the J call TRBJ2-1, with 11 bases fitting TRBD2. The material sequenced was peripheral blood, taken on day 0 of AZD1222 vaccination. This sequence was found in an adult in good health. The CDR3: CASRTLAGEGQFF. The CDR3 DNA reads TGTGCCAGCAGAACACTAGCGGGAGAAGGGCAGTTCTTC.